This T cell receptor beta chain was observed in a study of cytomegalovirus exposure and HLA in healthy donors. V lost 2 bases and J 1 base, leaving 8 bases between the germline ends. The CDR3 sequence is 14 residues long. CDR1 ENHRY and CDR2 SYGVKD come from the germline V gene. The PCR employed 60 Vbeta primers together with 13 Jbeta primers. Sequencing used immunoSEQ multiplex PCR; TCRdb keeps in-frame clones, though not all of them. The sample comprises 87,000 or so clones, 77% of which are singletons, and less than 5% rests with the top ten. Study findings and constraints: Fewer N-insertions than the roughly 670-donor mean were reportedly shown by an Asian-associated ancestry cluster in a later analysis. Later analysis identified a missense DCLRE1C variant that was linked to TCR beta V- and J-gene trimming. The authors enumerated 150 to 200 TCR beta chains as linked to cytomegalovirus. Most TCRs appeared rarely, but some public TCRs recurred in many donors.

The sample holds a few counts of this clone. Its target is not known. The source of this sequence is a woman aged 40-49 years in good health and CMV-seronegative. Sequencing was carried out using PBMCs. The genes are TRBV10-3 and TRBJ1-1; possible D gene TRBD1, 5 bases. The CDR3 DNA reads TGTGCCATCAGTGAGAGGGGAGGGAACACTGAAGCTTTCTTT. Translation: CAISERGGNTEAFF.